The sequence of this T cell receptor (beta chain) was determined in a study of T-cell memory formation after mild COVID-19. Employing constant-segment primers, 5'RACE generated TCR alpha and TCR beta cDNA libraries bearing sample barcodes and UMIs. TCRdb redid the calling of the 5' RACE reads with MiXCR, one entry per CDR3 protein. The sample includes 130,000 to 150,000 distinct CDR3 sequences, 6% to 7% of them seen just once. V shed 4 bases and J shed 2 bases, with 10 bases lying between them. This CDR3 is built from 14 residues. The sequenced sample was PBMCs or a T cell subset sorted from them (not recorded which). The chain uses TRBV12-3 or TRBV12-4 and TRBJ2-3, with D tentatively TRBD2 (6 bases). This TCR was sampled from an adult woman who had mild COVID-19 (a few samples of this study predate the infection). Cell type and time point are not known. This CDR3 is CASSWWGVTDTQYF. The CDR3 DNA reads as TGTGCCAGCAGTTGGTGGGGGGTCACAGATACGCAGTATTTT.